These 31 T cell receptor beta chains share one sample of origin, sequenced in a study of blood T cell repertoires in COVID-19. Measured with immunoSEQ multiplex PCR; TCRdb has only the in-frame clones, and not every one. The sample contains approximately 210,000 clones, approximately 80% of which appear only once. The sequenced sample consisted of PBMCs or T cells enriched from blood (not recorded which). The receptors stem from a woman between 45 and 60 years old with acute COVID-19.

The chain recombines TRBV19 with TRBJ1-5; 7 nucleotides match TRBD1. V shed 7 bases and J 6 bases; nucleotides not matched to a gene: 3. This CDR3 region has 12 residues. Germline-derived CDR1 and CDR2 are LNHDA and SQIVND (reference sequence). The CDR3: CASTRGAQPQHF. The CDR3 region has the DNA TGTGCCAGTACCAGGGGGGCTCAGCCCCAGCATTTT. The variable domain in full, with the rest retrieved from reference TRBV19 and TRBJ1-5, is DGGITQSPKYLFRKEGQNVTLSCEQNLNHDAMYWYRQDPGQGLRLIYYSQIVNDFQKGDIAEGYSVSREKKESFPLTVTSAQKNPTAFYLCASTRGAQPQHFGDGTRLSIL.

The chain is built from TRBV28 and TRBJ1-6; perhaps TRBD1 as D (5 bases). The CDR3 contains 16 residues. Per germline, CDR1 MDHEN and CDR2 SYDVKM. With 4 bases removed from V and 5 bases from J, the gap between germline ends came to 15 bases. CDR3: CASSSTAPANNSPLHF. The CDR3 bases are TGTGCCAGCAGTTCGACAGCGCCGGCAAATAATTCACCCCTCCACTTT.

This clone came up a few times. The V call is TRBV7-9, the J call TRBJ1-2, with TRBD1 matching 10 bases. V dropped 4 bases and J dropped 6; count of bases not matched to a gene: 5. This CDR3 spans 14 amino acids. Germline lookup yields CDR1 SEHNR and CDR2 FQNEAQ (reference sequence). CDR3 loop: CASSSRGTGDGYTF. The DNA of the CDR3 is TGTGCCAGCAGCTCCCGGGGGACAGGGGATGGCTACACCTTC.

J is TRBJ1-5 and V is TRBV6-6, with 7 bases identical to TRBD1. V was clipped by 0 bases and J by 1 base; unmatched bases: 3. This CDR3 has 16 residues. From germline, CDR1 is MNHNY and CDR2 SVGAGI (reference sequence). The CDR3 region has the DNA TGTGCCAGCAGTTACTCGACAGGGAGGAGCAATCAGCCCCAGCATTTT. Translating gives CASSYSTGRSNQPQHF.

The chain is built from TRBV6-5 and TRBJ1-2, with D possibly being TRBD1 (5 bases). Per germline, CDR1 MNHEY and CDR2 SVGAGI. The CDR3 spans 13 residues. V dropped 7 bases and J dropped 1 base, with 10 bases sitting between them. CDR3 bases: TGTGCCAGCAACGGGACTTATAACTATGGCTACACCTTC. It specifies CASNGTYNYGYTF.

This clone has only a few counts. V usage is TRBV18 and J usage is TRBJ1-1; TRBD1 agrees at 7 bases. There are 14 residues in the CDR3. V dropped 2 bases and J dropped 3; count of bases not matched to a gene: 3. Looked up from germline, CDR1 is KGHSH and CDR2 is LQKENI. CDR3 loop: CASSPNTGDTEAFF. The CDR3 DNA follows: TGTGCCAGCTCACCAAATACAGGGGACACTGAAGCTTTCTTT. Combining the CDR3 with reference TRBV18 and TRBJ1-1 gives the whole variable domain NAGVMQNPRHLVRRRGQEARLRCSPMKGHSHVYWYRQLPEEGLKFMVYLQKENIIDESGMPKERFSAEFPKEGPSILRIQQVVRGDSAAYFCASSPNTGDTEAFFGQGTRLTVV.

CDR3 coding DNA: TGTGCCAGCAGCTTCAACGTAGAATATGGCTACACCTTC. The encoded protein is CASSFNVEYGYTF. The chain couples TRBV7-9 to TRBJ1-2; D uncertain. Trimming removed 3 bases from V and 5 bases from J, with 10 bases in between. CDR1 and CDR2 from the germline V gene are SEHNR and FQNEAQ (reference sequence). The CDR3 sequence is 13 residues long.

The chain employs TRBV19 and TRBJ2-3, with a possible D match to TRBD2 (6 bases). Trimming pared 6 bases from V and 3 bases from J, leaving 16 bases between. Germline lookup yields CDR1 LNHDA and CDR2 SQIVND (reference sequence). The length of the CDR3 is 15 residues. Here the CDR3 DNA reads TGTGCCAGTAGATCAGGCGCGGGAAGGACAGATACGCAGTATTTT. Translated, it gives CASRSGAGRTDTQYF. Drawing the rest from reference TRBV19 and TRBJ2-3, the complete variable domain is DGGITQSPKYLFRKEGQNVTLSCEQNLNHDAMYWYRQDPGQGLRLIYYSQIVNDFQKGDIAEGYSVSREKKESFPLTVTSAQKNPTAFYLCASRSGAGRTDTQYFGPGTRLTVL.

This chain connects TRBV25-1 to TRBJ2-7, with D possibly matching TRBD1 (6 bases). The CDR3 is 15 residues long. Germline V lookup: CDR1 MGHDK, CDR2 SYGVNS. V was clipped by 6 bases and J by 2 bases, with 17 bases between them. This CDR3 is CASSLGAGETYEQYF. CDR3 bases: TGTGCCAGCAGCCTGGGGGCAGGGGAAACCTACGAGCAGTACTTC.

The chain has TRBV19 and TRBJ2-1; 10 bases are a match to TRBD1. Germline V lookup: CDR1 LNHDA, CDR2 SQIVND (reference sequence). CDR3 size: 14 residues. Trimming at V came to 9 bases and at J to 4 bases, leaving 6 bases not matched to a gene. The CDR3 sequence is CASLGGQGYNEQFF. CDR3 in DNA: TGTGCCAGCCTGGGGGGACAGGGGTACAATGAGCAGTTCTTC.

This chain connects TRBV7-9 to TRBJ2-5; the match to TRBD2 covers 9 bases. CDR1 is SEHNR and CDR2 is FQNEAQ in the germline V gene (reference sequence). The CDR3 extends over 18 amino acids. Germline trimming cut 2 bases from V and 0 bases from J; bases unmatched to any gene: 10. The CDR3 DNA reads TGTGCCAGCAGCTTAACCCGCGAGGCTAGCGGGGACCAAGAGACCCAGTACTTC. Residues: CASSLTREASGDQETQYF.

This clone came up once. The chain couples TRBV5-5 to TRBJ1-4; D is possibly TRBD1 (6 bases). Trimming left V 4 bases short and J 5 bases short, with 27 bases between. Germline V gene lookup returns CDR1 SGHKS and CDR2 YYEKEE (reference sequence). The CDR3 runs to 19 residues. The CDR3 is CASSLTQGWSLTQNEKLFF. CDR3 DNA: TGTGCCAGCAGCCTTACTCAGGGGTGGAGCCTTACTCAGAATGAAAAACTGTTTTTT.

The CDR3 DNA is TGCGCCAGCAGCCAAACCGGACAGGGCTCTGGAAACACCATATATTTT. This gives the protein CASSQTGQGSGNTIYF. V gene TRBV5-1 combines with J gene TRBJ1-3; 8 nucleotides align to TRBD1. The CDR3 spans 16 residues. The germline gives CDR1 SGHRS, CDR2 YFSETQ. After removal of 4 bases from V and 0 bases from J, the junction contained 6 bases not matched to a gene.

This sequence joins TRBV18 and TRBJ2-3; 9 nucleotides line up with TRBD2. CDR1 KGHSH and CDR2 LQKENI come from the germline V gene. With 3 bases clipped from V and 3 bases from J, the junction kept 7 bases outside the gene matches. This CDR3 region has 16 residues. The CDR3 sequence: CASSPSGLASTDTQYF. CDR3 coding DNA: TGTGCCAGCTCACCGTCGGGACTAGCAAGTACAGATACGCAGTATTTT.

A few counts support this clone. The J gene is TRBJ1-6, the V gene TRBV4-2, with 12 bases fitting TRBD1. Germline V gene data show CDR1 as LGHNA and CDR2 as YNFKEQ. The CDR3 spans 16 residues. V shed 1 base and J 7 bases; nucleotides not matched to a gene: 2. This CDR3 is CASSQAGTGGNSPLHF. The CDR3 DNA sequence: TGTGCCAGCAGCCAAGCCGGGACAGGGGGCAATTCACCCCTCCACTTT.

The V gene is TRBV5-4, the J gene TRBJ2-1; 11 bases align to TRBD2. CDR3 length: 15 amino acids. The ends lost 0 bases at V and 8 bases at J; junction bases unmatched: 4. Per germline, CDR1 SGHNT and CDR2 YYREEE (reference sequence). The CDR3 loop is CASSLGISGGDEQFF. The CDR3 nucleotides read TGTGCCAGCAGCTTGGGTATTAGCGGGGGGGATGAGCAGTTCTTC.

The chain combines TRBV7-2 with TRBJ1-4; TRBD1 is a possible D gene (6 bases). The CDR3 is 15 amino acids. Germline V gene lookup returns CDR1 SGHTA and CDR2 FQGNSA. The V gene lost 3 bases and the J gene lost 7 bases, with 15 bases spanning the gap. The CDR3 loop is CASSFLGATSEKLFF. CDR3 bases: TGTGCCAGCAGCTTTTTGGGGGCTACGAGTGAAAAACTGTTTTTT.

The gene calls are TRBV11-2 and TRBJ1-4; 7 bases match TRBD1. The J segment lost 0 bases and the V segment lost 4 bases, leaving 5 bases of the junction unmatched. There are 16 residues in the CDR3. In germline, CDR1 is SGHAT, CDR2 FQNNGV. Here the CDR3 reads CASSSGQTATNEKLFF. The DNA of the CDR3 is TGTGCCAGCAGCTCGGGACAGACCGCAACTAATGAAAAACTGTTTTTT. The full variable domain, completed using reference TRBV11-2 and TRBJ1-4, is EAGVAQSPRYKIIEKRQSVAFWCNPISGHATLYWYQQILGQGPKLLIQFQNNGVVDDSQLPKDRFSAERLKGVDSTLKIQPAKLEDSAVYLCASSSGQTATNEKLFFGSGTQLSVL.

This clone was observed a few times. The rearrangement uses TRBV9 and TRBJ1-1, with no clear D. Germline assignment: CDR1 SGDLS and CDR2 YYNGEE. V was shortened by 0 bases and J by 0 bases, with 9 bases between the two germline ends. The CDR3 has 15 residues. CDR3 protein: CASSVDPLMNTEAFF. DNA for the CDR3: TGTGCCAGCAGCGTAGATCCGTTAATGAACACTGAAGCTTTCTTT.

This chain connects TRBV18 to TRBJ2-7; 9 nucleotides agree with TRBD2. Germline loops: CDR1 KGHSH, CDR2 LQKENI. The V and J ends lost 3 bases and 2 bases, in that order; junction bases with no gene match: 5. The CDR3 contains 15 residues. The CDR3 sequence: CASSPGAGGTYEQYF. In DNA form, the CDR3 reads TGTGCCAGCTCACCCGGAGCGGGGGGTACCTACGAGCAGTACTTC.

The chain has TRBV7-2 and TRBJ2-1; possible D gene TRBD2, 5 bases. Trimming took 5 bases from V and 10 from J, leaving 18 bases between them. Germline assignment: CDR1 SGHTA and CDR2 FQGNSA. CDR3 length: 14 residues. CDR3 sequence reads: CASSNPNYQREQFF. The CDR3 DNA reads TGTGCCAGCAGCAACCCAAACTATCAGCGGGAGCAGTTCTTC.

The gene calls are TRBV3-1 (or the pseudogene TRBV3-2) and TRBJ1-6, with no clear D. This CDR3 has 15 residues. CDR1 and CDR2 (germline): LGHDT, YNNKEL (reference sequence). Trimming stripped 4 bases from V and 7 bases from J, with 14 bases between. CDR3 in DNA: TGTGCCAGCAGCCGACATTCTATCCCGAATTCACCCCTCCACTTT. This sequence encodes CASSRHSIPNSPLHF.

The V and J genes are TRBV18 and TRBJ2-1; TRBD2 is a possible D gene (6 bases). The CDR3 spans 16 residues. V lost 3 bases and J lost 5, with 17 bases in between. Germline V CDR1 and CDR2: KGHSH, LQKENI. The CDR3 nucleotides are TGTGCCAGCTCACCCATCTTTCAGGGACTTGACAATGAGCAGTTCTTC. Its protein product is CASSPIFQGLDNEQFF.

The chain carries TRBV10-3 and TRBJ2-5; 10 bases align to TRBD2. The CDR3 is made up of 15 amino acids. Germline V gene lookup returns CDR1 ENHRY and CDR2 SYGVKD. V trimming: 3 bases; J trimming: 5 bases; junction bases outside the gene matches: 6. CDR3 in amino acids: CAISETSGNGETQYF. Here the CDR3 DNA reads TGTGCCATCAGTGAAACTAGCGGGAACGGGGAGACCCAGTACTTC.

V and J are TRBV7-2 and TRBJ2-2, with 7 bases identical to TRBD1. V was clipped by 3 bases and J by 0 bases; unmatched bases: 1. Germline V gene lookup returns CDR1 SGHTA and CDR2 FQGNSA. The CDR3 totals 15 residues. The CDR3 loop reads CASSFDRANTGELFF. CDR3 nucleotide sequence: TGTGCCAGCAGCTTTGACAGGGCGAACACCGGGGAGCTGTTTTTT.

This clone appeared a few times. The gene calls are TRBV9 and TRBJ1-6, with D possibly being TRBD1 (6 bases). V was clipped by 3 bases and J by 5 bases, with 9 bases between them. The CDR3 runs to 14 residues. Germline CDR1 is SGDLS and CDR2 is YYNGEE. CDR3 region: CASSARQDNSPLHF. For the CDR3, the DNA is TGTGCCAGCAGCGCCCGACAGGATAATTCACCCCTCCACTTT.

V is TRBV25-1 and J is TRBJ2-1; 12 positions agree with TRBD2. The germline V gene has CDR1 MGHDK and CDR2 SYGVNS. V lost 5 bases to trimming and J lost 4 bases; unmatched junction nucleotides: 3. This CDR3 has 15 amino acids. The CDR3 coding sequence is TGTGCCAGCAGTCTCGGACTAGCGGGGTACAATGAGCAGTTCTTC. Its translation is CASSLGLAGYNEQFF.

This chain joins TRBV19 and TRBJ2-1; 12 bases line up with TRBD2. The CDR3 runs 15 residues. With V trimmed by 6 bases and J by 8 bases, 8 bases remained unmatched. Germline V gene data show CDR1 as LNHDA and CDR2 as SQIVND (reference sequence). CDR3 DNA: TGTGCCAGTAGGAGTCTAGCGGGGGGGGTCCATGAGCAGTTCTTC. Translated, it gives CASRSLAGGVHEQFF. Full variable domain (rest looked up from reference TRBV19 and TRBJ2-1): DGGITQSPKYLFRKEGQNVTLSCEQNLNHDAMYWYRQDPGQGLRLIYYSQIVNDFQKGDIAEGYSVSREKKESFPLTVTSAQKNPTAFYLCASRSLAGGVHEQFFGPGTRLTVL.

The sample holds one count of this clone. This rearrangement joins TRBV18 to TRBJ1-2; 7 bases map to TRBD1. The ends lost 1 base at V and 3 bases at J; junction bases unmatched: 5. CDR3 size: 15 residues. Germline V lookup: CDR1 KGHSH, CDR2 LQKENI. The DNA for the CDR3 is TGTGCCAGCTCACCACAGGGGGCGCAGGACTATGGCTACACCTTC. Its translation: CASSPQGAQDYGYTF.

The V gene is TRBV7-3, the J gene TRBJ2-7; 8 bases map to TRBD1. Germline V gene data show CDR1 as SGHTA and CDR2 as FQGTGA. Trimming took 5 bases from V and 6 from J; bases not matched to a gene: 6. The CDR3 is 13 residues long. Written as DNA, the CDR3 is TGTGCCAGCAGCGAGCAACAGGGGGGCGAGCAGTACTTC. It encodes CASSEQQGGEQYF. The full variable domain, completed using reference TRBV7-3 and TRBJ2-7, is GAGVSQTPSNKVTEKGKYVELRCDPISGHTALYWYRQSLGQGPEFLIYFQGTGAADDSGLPNDRFFAVRPEGSVSTLKIQRTERGDSAVYLCASSEQQGGEQYFGPGTRLTVT.

The V gene is TRBV19, the J gene TRBJ1-5, with TRBD1 matching over 8 bases. The CDR3 sequence is 14 residues long. Germline V gene sequence: CDR1 LNHDA, CDR2 SQIVND (reference sequence). J lost 9 bases, V lost 7 bases, and 11 bases had no gene match. This CDR3 is CASIEGTGLRPQHF. In nucleotides, the CDR3 is TGTGCCAGTATCGAGGGGACAGGACTGCGGCCCCAGCATTTT. The full variable domain, with the rest looked up from reference TRBV19 and TRBJ1-5, is DGGITQSPKYLFRKEGQNVTLSCEQNLNHDAMYWYRQDPGQGLRLIYYSQIVNDFQKGDIAEGYSVSREKKESFPLTVTSAQKNPTAFYLCASIEGTGLRPQHFGDGTRLSIL.